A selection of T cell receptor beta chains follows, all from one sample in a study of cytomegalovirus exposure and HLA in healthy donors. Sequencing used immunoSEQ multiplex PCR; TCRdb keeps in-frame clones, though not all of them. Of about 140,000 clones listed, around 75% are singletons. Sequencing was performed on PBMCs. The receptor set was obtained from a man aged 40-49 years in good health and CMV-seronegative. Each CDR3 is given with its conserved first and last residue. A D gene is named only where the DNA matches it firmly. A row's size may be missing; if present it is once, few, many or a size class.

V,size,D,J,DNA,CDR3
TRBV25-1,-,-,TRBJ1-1,TGTGCCAGCAGTGACCCCTCGGCAGGGAACACTGAAGCTTTCTTT,CASSDPSAGNTEAFF
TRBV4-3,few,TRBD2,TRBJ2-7,TGCGCCAGCAGCCAAGATCGGCCGGGGGGGTTCTCCTACGAGCAGTACTTC,CASSQDRPGGFSYEQYF
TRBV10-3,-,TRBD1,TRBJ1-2,TGTGCCATCAGGAGTGACAGGGACGCTGGCTACACCTTC,CAIRSDRDAGYTF
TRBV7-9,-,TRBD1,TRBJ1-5,TGTGCCAGCAGCCATATCTCGGACAGGGGGCTCCATCAGCCCCAGCATTTT,CASSHISDRGLHQPQHF
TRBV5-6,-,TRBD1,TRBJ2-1,TGTGCCAGCAGCTTGGACCCGACAGGGCGCGTACCTGAGCAGTTCTTC,CASSLDPTGRVPEQFF
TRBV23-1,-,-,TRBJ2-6,TGCGCCAGCAGTCAATCGATTTCAGACGGGGGAATCTCTGGGGCCAACGTCCTGACTTTC,CASSQSISDGGISGANVLTF
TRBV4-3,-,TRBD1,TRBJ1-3,TGCGCCAGCAGACCCGGACAGGGAGACGGCGGCACCATATATTTT,CASRPGQGDGGTIYF
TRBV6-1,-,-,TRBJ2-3,TGTGCCAGCAGTGAACAACCTAACACAGATACGCAGTATTTT,CASSEQPNTDTQYF
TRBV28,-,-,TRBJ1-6,TGTGCCAGCAGTCTTCCAGGGGCCTATAATTCACCCCTCCACTTT,CASSLPGAYNSPLHF
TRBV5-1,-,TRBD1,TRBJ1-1,TGCGCCAGCAGCCCCTCAGGACAGGGGAGTACTGAAGCTTTCTTT,CASSPSGQGSTEAFF
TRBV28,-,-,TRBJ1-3,TGTGCCAGCAGCCAAACAGGGCGAAGCGCTGGAAACACCATATATTTT,CASSQTGRSAGNTIYF
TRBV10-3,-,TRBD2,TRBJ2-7,TGTGCCATCAGTGAGGGGGAGGGAGGCGCGACGGCCTACGAGCAGTACTTC,CAISEGEGGATAYEQYF
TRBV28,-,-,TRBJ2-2,TGTGCCAGCACTCCGGGGGGCAGCACCGGGGAGCTGTTTTTT,CASTPGGSTGELFF
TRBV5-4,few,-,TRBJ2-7,TGTGCCAGCAGCTTGTATCGGTATTCCGAGCAGTACTTC,CASSLYRYSEQYF
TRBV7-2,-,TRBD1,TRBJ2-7,TGTGCCAGCAGCTTACAAGGGACAGACTCTATCCCGACCTACGAGCAGTACTTC,CASSLQGTDSIPTYEQYF
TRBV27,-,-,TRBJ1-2,TGTGCCAGCAGTCAGCGGTGGGAAGGCTATGGCTACACCTTC,CASSQRWEGYGYTF
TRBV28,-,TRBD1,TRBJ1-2,TGTGCCAGCAGTTTATGGACCGGACAGGGGGCTTCCCATGGCTACACCTTC,CASSLWTGQGASHGYTF